The 14 T cell receptor beta chains listed next were all sequenced from one sample in a study of beta chain features in type 1 diabetes. Of the isolated RNA, all was reverse transcribed, and so the sequenced material was expressed TCRB transcripts. TCRdb's table, derived via immunoSEQ multiplex PCR, lists solely in-frame clones and lacks some. The table has a few hundred thousand clones, 30% seen once. Sequenced input: naive CD4+ T cells from blood. The receptors derive from a man between 18 and 35 years old in good health.

V gene TRBV7-9 combines with J gene TRBJ2-7, with D maybe TRBD2 (5 bases). V was clipped by 7 bases and J by 0 bases, with 13 bases between them. CDR3 length: 14 amino acids. Germline V CDR1 and CDR2: SEHNR, FQNEAQ (reference sequence). The CDR3 region has the DNA TGTGCCAGCACTCGGACTGGCGACTCCTACGAGCAGTACTTC. The encoded protein is CASTRTGDSYEQYF. Filled out from reference TRBV7-9 and TRBJ2-7, the complete variable domain reads DTGVSQNPRHKITKRGQNVTFRCDPISEHNRLYWYRQTLGQGPEFLTYFQNEAQLEKSRLLSDRFSAERPKGSFSTLEIQRTEQGDSAMYLCASTRTGDSYEQYFGPGTRLTVT.

This clone has more than one count but fewer than ten. The J gene is TRBJ2-7, the V gene TRBV7-9; 10 nucleotides line up with TRBD2. The CDR3 is 14 residues long. Germline V gene sequence: CDR1 SEHNR, CDR2 FQNEAQ (reference sequence). Trimming at V came to 3 bases and at J to 4 bases, leaving 3 bases not matched to a gene. CDR3 sequence (DNA): TGTGCCAGCAGCTTTGAGCGGGAGGGATACGAGCAGTACTTC. It translates to CASSFEREGYEQYF.

This clone was recorded a few times. The gene calls are TRBV7-9 and TRBJ2-2; D call uncertain. The V gene's germline CDR1 is SEHNR and CDR2 FQNEAQ (reference sequence). Trimming pared 3 bases from V and 6 bases from J, leaving 5 bases between. This CDR3 comprises 12 residues. The chain's CDR3 is CASSFASGELFF. The CDR3 DNA reads TGTGCCAGCAGCTTTGCTTCCGGGGAGCTGTTTTTT.

The chain links TRBV11-2 to TRBJ2-2; a weak D match, TRBD2 (6 bases). The CDR3 loop spans 13 amino acids. Germline V gene sequence: CDR1 SGHAT, CDR2 FQNNGV. Deletions cut 6 bases from V and 6 bases from J, with 11 bases between. CDR3 region: CASSRRGPGELFF. The CDR3 DNA follows: TGTGCCAGCAGTCGGCGGGGTCCCGGGGAGCTGTTTTTT.

This sequence joins TRBV28 and TRBJ2-1; 8 nucleotides line up with TRBD2. Germline lookup yields CDR1 MDHEN and CDR2 SYDVKM. V trimming: 9 bases; J trimming: 4 bases; junction bases outside the gene matches: 8. The CDR3 has 14 amino acids. The CDR3 bases are TGTGCCAGTTCTAGCGGGCAGACTTACAATGAGCAGTTCTTC. Its protein is CASSSGQTYNEQFF.

V gene TRBV19 combines with J gene TRBJ2-3; tentatively, D is TRBD2 (5 bases). Deletions cut 1 base from V and 0 bases from J, with 14 bases between. CDR1 LNHDA and CDR2 SQIVND come from the germline V gene (reference sequence). The CDR3 has 17 residues. Here the CDR3 reads CASSIGASRTSTDTQYF. The DNA of the CDR3 is TGTGCCAGTAGTATAGGGGCTAGCAGAACTAGCACAGATACGCAGTATTTT.

A few counts support this clone. This rearrangement joins TRBV2 to TRBJ2-1; 7 bases line up with TRBD2. The V segment lost 7 bases and the J segment 0 bases; nucleotides outside the gene matches: 3. Germline V gene lookup returns CDR1 SNHLY and CDR2 FYNNEI. This CDR3 contains 14 residues. The CDR3 sequence: CASIGTISYNEQFF. CDR3 coding DNA: TGTGCCAGCATAGGGACTATCTCCTACAATGAGCAGTTCTTC.

This clone was counted only a few times. Other DNA sequences of this sample code for an identical CDR3. This chain joins TRBV30 and TRBJ2-1, with TRBD2 matching 8 bases. This CDR3 has 13 residues. The germline gives CDR1 GTSNPN, CDR2 SVGIG (reference sequence). The V and J ends lost 0 bases and 9 bases, in that order; junction bases with no gene match: 4. DNA for the CDR3: TGTGCCTGGAGTGTACTTGCGGGAGGTGAGCAGTTCTTC. It specifies CAWSVLAGGEQFF.

The chain couples TRBV30 to TRBJ2-2, with D tentatively TRBD1 or TRBD2 (5 bases each). The germline V gene encodes CDR1 GTSNPN and CDR2 SVGIG (reference sequence). Trimming cost V 3 bases and J 6 bases, with 11 bases left between them. CDR3 size: 13 residues. CDR3 residues: CAWSYGTPGELFF. CDR3 nucleotide sequence: TGTGCCTGGAGCTACGGGACCCCCGGGGAGCTGTTTTTT.

The chain uses TRBV7-9 and TRBJ1-5, with D hard to call. Trimming stripped 4 bases from V and 6 bases from J, with 19 bases between. The V gene's germline CDR1 is SEHNR and CDR2 FQNEAQ (reference sequence). The CDR3 is 16 amino acids. The CDR3 DNA is TGTGCCAGCAGCTCAAAGGAGCCCACGGACGGTCAGCCCCAGCATTTT. This translates into CASSSKEPTDGQPQHF.

The chain links TRBV9 to TRBJ2-1, with 11 bases identical to TRBD1. V shed 4 bases, J shed 6 bases, and the junction held 6 bases outside the gene matches. The germline V gene has CDR1 SGDLS and CDR2 YYNGEE. The CDR3 runs to 15 residues. CDR3 DNA: TGTGCCAGCAGCACGGGACAGGGGGTCAGCAATGAGCAGTTCTTC. Translation: CASSTGQGVSNEQFF. The full variable domain, in which reference TRBV9 and TRBJ2-1 provide the parts outside the CDR3, is DSGVTQTPKHLITATGQRVTLRCSPRSGDLSVYWYQQSLDQGLQFLIQYYNGEERAKGNILERFSAQQFPDLHSELNLSSLELGDSALYFCASSTGQGVSNEQFFGPGTRLTVL.

The CDR3 region has the DNA TGTGCCAGCAGCTTAACCGGGACACGGGGTGAAAAACTGTTTTTT. This gives the protein CASSLTGTRGEKLFF. This chain links TRBV7-9 with TRBJ1-4; a weak D match, TRBD1 (6 bases). The CDR3 runs 15 residues. Between the trimmed V and J ends, which lost 2 bases and 7 bases, there was a span of 14 bases. CDR1 is SEHNR and CDR2 is FQNEAQ in the germline V gene (reference sequence).

As regards this clone: The sample holds other DNA sequences that translate to the same CDR3. J is TRBJ1-5 and V is TRBV30; D remains unclear. Looked up from germline, CDR1 is GTSNPN and CDR2 is SVGIG (reference sequence). The ends were cut back, 0 bases at V and 1 base at J, with 4 bases in the middle. This CDR3 comprises 13 residues. The CDR3 spells CAWSVLSNQPQHF. The CDR3 DNA follows: TGTGCCTGGAGTGTACTAAGCAATCAGCCCCAGCATTTT.

This clone was seen more than once but under ten times. The chain employs TRBV2 and TRBJ2-1; D gene ambiguous. This CDR3 has 14 amino acids. V gave up 0 bases and J gave up 3 bases, with 6 bases separating them. Germline loops: CDR1 SNHLY, CDR2 FYNNEI. The CDR3 bases are TGTGCCAGCAGTGAAGCGTTGGGCTACAATGAGCAGTTCTTC. Translated, it gives CASSEALGYNEQFF.